Listed below are T cell receptor beta chains from one sample, sequenced in a study of blood T cell repertoires in COVID-19. Clones were read by immunoSEQ multiplex PCR, and TCRdb kept only the in-frame ones, dropping some. The sample has around 94,000 clones; roughly nine tenths are singletons. The sample was peripheral blood. These receptors were taken from a woman aged 45-65 years with COVID-19, enrolled during active disease. The conserved cysteine and the conserved F or W are not part of the CDR3 here. Size is stated for part of the rows, as once, few or many counts, or as a class when the clone is expanded.

size	V	J	CDR3
NA	TRBV5-1	TRBJ1-2	ASSNATGQGKRGGYT
NA	TRBV6-2/TRBV6-3	TRBJ1-6	ASSTLTRNSPLH
NA	TRBV4-1	TRBJ1-5	ASSPREAITSNQPQH
NA	TRBV6-2/TRBV6-3	TRBJ2-7	ASSPYTGGEQY
NA	TRBV6-1	TRBJ1-2	ASSDERRRGYGYT
NA	TRBV28	TRBJ1-4	ASGETGLATNEKLF
NA	TRBV4-1	TRBJ1-6	ASSQEKRRQGNSPLH
NA	TRBV29-1	TRBJ2-3	SVERGTSSTDTQY
NA	TRBV5-1	TRBJ2-3	ASSLSRDRADTQY
NA	TRBV11-3	TRBJ2-7	ASTQLAGEYEQY
NA	TRBV6-5	TRBJ2-1	ASRTGGQIFNEQF
once	TRBV7-9	TRBJ1-1	ASSKDINTEAF
NA	TRBV27	TRBJ2-1	ASSLLAGQGAYEQF
NA	TRBV3-1/TRBV3-2	TRBJ2-2	ASSHLNTGELF
NA	TRBV10-3	TRBJ2-2	AISESGGGFSGELF
NA	TRBV19	TRBJ2-7	ASSIGEGYEQY
NA	TRBV19	TRBJ2-4	ATSIGPAGNIQY
NA	TRBV9	TRBJ1-1	ASSVGLDLEAF
NA	TRBV25-1	TRBJ1-2	ASSRQDASYGYT
NA	TRBV7-2	TRBJ2-1	ASSLQTSGRNEQF
NA	TRBV4-1	TRBJ2-5	ASSQIPPGGQETQY
once	TRBV19	TRBJ1-1	ASSISGGQNTEAF
NA	TRBV7-9	TRBJ2-5	ASSPQVVETQY
NA	TRBV15	TRBJ2-3	ATSVGAGAIDTQY
NA	TRBV5-5	TRBJ2-7	ASRFREDEQY
few	TRBV6-5	TRBJ2-5	ASRDSSGETQY
NA	TRBV9	TRBJ1-6	ASSLTGDLISPLH
NA	TRBV5-1	TRBJ2-1	ASSLWFSGGAKNEQF
NA	TRBV4-2	TRBJ2-2	ASSQDRGGTGELF
NA	TRBV5-4	TRBJ2-7	ASGRGSYEQY
NA	TRBV7-2	TRBJ2-7	ASSSPTRSPTGYDEQY
NA	TRBV25-1	TRBJ1-2	ASSKNVEGAFGYT
NA	TRBV11-2	TRBJ2-1	ASSLIRGVSYNEQF
NA	TRBV18	TRBJ1-6	ASSLDSTGDSPLH
NA	TRBV2	TRBJ1-2	ASSGTGGGYGYT
NA	TRBV11-1	TRBJ2-5	ASRRTSGGTETQY
NA	TRBV15	TRBJ1-2	ATSRDRAGGYGYT
NA	TRBV7-9	TRBJ2-1	ASSLDRWGTRSSVEQF
NA	TRBV2	TRBJ2-7	ASSVGREGFEQY
NA	TRBV2	TRBJ2-3	ASSEGLAGVDTQY
NA	TRBV11-2	TRBJ1-1	ASSLAVREQAF
NA	TRBV30	TRBJ1-6	AWSVWGQGGSPLH
NA	TRBV29-1	TRBJ1-4	SARDTKGEKLF
NA	TRBV7-6	TRBJ2-1	ASSLRSGGRDEQF
NA	TRBV19	TRBJ2-2	ASSIEAGWSDTGELF
NA	TRBV10-3	TRBJ1-5	AISDTGTGGNQPQH
NA	TRBV15	TRBJ2-3	ATSRQTSGVADTQY
NA	TRBV12-3/TRBV12-4	TRBJ2-1	ASSFGDNEQF
NA	TRBV2	TRBJ1-1	ARGQLNTEAF
once	TRBV9	TRBJ2-1	ASSVGALSEFYNEQF
NA	TRBV5-5	TRBJ1-3	ASSGTSHSGNTIY
few	TRBV12-5	TRBJ2-3	ASGLTGGHTQY